This record looks at one TCR beta chain sequence and its context. Different DNA sequences within this sample yield the same CDR3. This sample was included in a study of T cell responses to AZD1222 COVID-19 vaccine. Clones were sequenced by immunoSEQ multiplex PCR, and TCRdb holds only the in-frame ones, with some missing. The sample consists of some 65,000 clones, approximately 85% of them appearing once. This specimen was peripheral blood, taken on day 0 of MenACWY control vaccination. The TCR comes from an adult in good health.

The CDR3 sequence: CASSFTGDTGELFF. DNA of the CDR3: TGCGCCAGCAGCTTTACAGGGGACACCGGGGAGCTGTTTTTT. The chain has TRBV5-1 and TRBJ2-2, with 7 positions matching TRBD1. Germline loops: CDR1 SGHRS, CDR2 YFSETQ. V gave up 2 bases and J gave up 3 bases; unmatched junction bases: 1. The CDR3 spans 14 residues.